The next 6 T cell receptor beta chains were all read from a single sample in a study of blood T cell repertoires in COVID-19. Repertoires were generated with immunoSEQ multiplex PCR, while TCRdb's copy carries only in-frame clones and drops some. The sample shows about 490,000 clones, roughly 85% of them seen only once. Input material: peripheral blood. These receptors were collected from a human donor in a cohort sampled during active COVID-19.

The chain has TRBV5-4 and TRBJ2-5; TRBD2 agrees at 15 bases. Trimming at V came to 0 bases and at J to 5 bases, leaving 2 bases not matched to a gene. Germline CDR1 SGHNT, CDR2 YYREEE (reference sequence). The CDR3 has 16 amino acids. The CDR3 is CASSLAGLAGGETQYF. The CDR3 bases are TGTGCCAGCAGCTTGGCGGGACTAGCGGGAGGCGAGACCCAGTACTTC.

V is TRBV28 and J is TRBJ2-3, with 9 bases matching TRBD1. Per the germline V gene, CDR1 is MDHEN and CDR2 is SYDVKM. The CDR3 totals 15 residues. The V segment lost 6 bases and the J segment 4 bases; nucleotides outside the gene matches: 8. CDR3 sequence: CASSSQGAGADTQYF. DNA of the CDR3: TGTGCCAGCAGCTCACAGGGGGCTGGGGCAGATACGCAGTATTTT.

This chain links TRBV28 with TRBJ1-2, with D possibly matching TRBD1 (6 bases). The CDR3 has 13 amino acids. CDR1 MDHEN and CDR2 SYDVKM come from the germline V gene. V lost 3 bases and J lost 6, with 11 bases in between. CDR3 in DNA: TGTGCCAGCAGTTTGGGGGGGCTGAATGGCTACACCTTC. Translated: CASSLGGLNGYTF.

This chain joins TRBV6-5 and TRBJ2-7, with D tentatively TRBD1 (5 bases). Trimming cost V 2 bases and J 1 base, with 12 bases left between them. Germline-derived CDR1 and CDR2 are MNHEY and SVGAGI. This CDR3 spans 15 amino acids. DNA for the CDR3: TGTGCCAGCAGTTACGTCTCCAGGGAATCCTACGAGCAGTACTTC. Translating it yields CASSYVSRESYEQYF.

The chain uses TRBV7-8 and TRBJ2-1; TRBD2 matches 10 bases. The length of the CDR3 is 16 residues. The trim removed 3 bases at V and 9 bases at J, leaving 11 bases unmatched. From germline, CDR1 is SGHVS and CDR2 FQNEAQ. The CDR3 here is CASSLSLAGVVGEQFF. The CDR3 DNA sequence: TGTGCCAGCAGCTTGTCGCTAGCGGGAGTGGTCGGTGAGCAGTTCTTC.

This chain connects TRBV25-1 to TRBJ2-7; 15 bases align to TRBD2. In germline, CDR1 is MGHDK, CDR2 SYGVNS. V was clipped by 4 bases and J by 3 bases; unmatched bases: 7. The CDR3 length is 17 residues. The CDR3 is CASSGGLAGGTYYEQYF. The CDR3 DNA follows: TGTGCCAGCAGTGGCGGACTAGCGGGAGGGACTTACTACGAGCAGTACTTC.